The 24 T cell receptor beta chains below come from one sample, sequenced in a study of control samples from healthy donors and cancer patients. Sequencing used immunoSEQ multiplex PCR; TCRdb keeps in-frame clones, though not all of them. The table lists approximately 100,000 clones, approximately 90% of them singletons. The sample consisted of PBMCs. These receptors originate from a man aged 60 to 69 with lung cancer.

The chain recombines TRBV10-3 with TRBJ1-2, with 7 bases lining up with TRBD1. Germline-derived CDR1 and CDR2 are ENHRY and SYGVKD. The CDR3 spans 16 residues. V was clipped by 6 bases and J by 1 base; unmatched bases: 11. The CDR3 loop reads CAIRPTGDRHNYGYTF. The DNA for the CDR3 is TGTGCCATCAGACCTACGGGGGACAGACATAACTATGGCTACACCTTC.

This clone was observed once. The chain couples TRBV6-5 to TRBJ1-2; 7 positions match TRBD1. Germline V CDR1 and CDR2: MNHEY, SVGAGI. V lost 5 bases and J lost 6; bases outside the gene matches: 9. The CDR3 has 14 residues. CDR3 protein: CASSRQTGSDGYTF. The CDR3 bases are TGTGCCAGCAGTAGGCAGACAGGGAGCGATGGCTACACCTTC.

V usage is TRBV6-5 and J usage is TRBJ1-2, with a possible D match to TRBD1 (5 bases). V gave up 6 bases and J gave up 3 bases, with 17 bases separating them. The CDR3 runs 15 residues. Germline CDR1 MNHEY, CDR2 SVGAGI. In DNA form, the CDR3 reads TGTGCCAGCAGAAGGGCGGGCAGGGTAGACTATGGCTACACCTTC. Its translation is CASRRAGRVDYGYTF.

This chain joins TRBV9 and TRBJ2-2; maybe TRBD2 (5 bases). Between the trimmed V and J ends, which lost 6 bases and 6 bases, there was a span of 12 bases. The CDR3 sequence is 13 residues long. Germline-derived CDR1 and CDR2 are SGDLS and YYNGEE. The CDR3 region is CASNILGAGELFF. The CDR3 DNA follows: TGTGCCAGCAACATACTAGGCGCCGGGGAGCTGTTTTTT.

This chain joins TRBV6-6 and TRBJ1-3, with unresolved D. The CDR3 has 14 residues. CDR1 and CDR2 (germline): MNHNY, SVGAGI (reference sequence). Trimming cost V 10 bases and J 4 bases, with 17 bases left between them. CDR3 residues: CATFSRSTGNTIYF. The CDR3 region has the DNA TGTGCCACCTTCTCTAGGTCTACCGGAAACACCATATATTTT.

The CDR3 DNA reads as TGTGCCAGCAGCTTTGCGCCCGGGACTTCACCCCTCCACTTT. Translation gives CASSFAPGTSPLHF. The chain combines TRBV7-2 with TRBJ1-6, with a tentative D call TRBD1 (5 bases). The germline CDR1 and CDR2 sequences are SGHTA and FQGNSA. The CDR3 is 14 amino acids. V was cut by 3 bases and J by 9 bases, with 12 bases left in between.

The chain joins TRBV6-1 to TRBJ1-1, with D maybe TRBD1 (5 bases). Germline lookup yields CDR1 MNHNS and CDR2 SASEGT. V gave up 6 bases and J gave up 1 base, with 9 bases separating them. This CDR3 contains 13 residues. CDR3 protein: CASSGGQNTEAFF. DNA for the CDR3: TGTGCCAGCAGCGGCGGACAGAACACTGAAGCTTTCTTT.

The V and J genes are TRBV4-1 and TRBJ2-2; TRBD1 agrees at 8 bases. From germline, CDR1 is MGHRA and CDR2 YSYEKL. The CDR3 loop spans 15 amino acids. J was trimmed by 1 base and V by 4 bases; bases with no gene match: 2. CDR3 loop: CASSLGTGNTGELFF. The CDR3 DNA reads TGCGCCAGCAGCCTGGGGACAGGGAACACCGGGGAGCTGTTTTTT.

The chain has TRBV7-2 and TRBJ2-2; 7 nucleotides align to TRBD1. Trimming at V came to 3 bases and at J to 1 base, leaving 11 bases not matched to a gene. CDR1 and CDR2 (germline): SGHTA, FQGNSA. The CDR3 has 18 amino acids. The CDR3 nucleotides read TGTGCCAGCAGCTTGACCCAACCGAGACAGGGGAACACCGGGGAGCTGTTTTTT. This gives the protein CASSLTQPRQGNTGELFF.

The chain has TRBV12-3 or TRBV12-4 and TRBJ1-1; D is ambiguous. Deletions cut 8 bases from V and 8 bases from J, with 15 bases between. This CDR3 spans 12 amino acids. The CDR3 nucleotides are TGTGCCAGCTCCACCACGGTCGGAGAAGCTTTCTTT. As protein: CASSTTVGEAFF.

The chain links TRBV10-2 to TRBJ1-1; D is perhaps TRBD1 (5 bases). V shed 0 bases and J shed 6 bases, with 23 bases lying between them. Germline V gene lookup returns CDR1 WSHSY and CDR2 SAAADI. The CDR3 has 18 residues. CDR3 amino acids: CASSESQGRFIGRPEAFF. The CDR3 nucleotides are TGCGCCAGCAGTGAGTCCCAGGGCCGGTTTATCGGCCGACCTGAAGCTTTCTTT.

This clone appeared once. The rearrangement links TRBV6-5 to TRBJ1-5; D might be TRBD1 (5 bases). CDR1 and CDR2 (germline): MNHEY, SVGAGI. The CDR3 covers 13 residues. The germline V and J ends were trimmed by 10 bases and 3 bases, with 13 bases remaining between them. The CDR3 is CATGTGYNQPQHF. The DNA of the CDR3 is TGTGCCACTGGAACAGGATACAATCAGCCCCAGCATTTT.

This chain uses TRBV12-3 or TRBV12-4 with TRBJ1-2, with D possibly being TRBD1 (5 bases). V was trimmed by 5 bases and J by 8 bases, leaving 12 bases between them. The CDR3 sequence is 12 residues long. The CDR3 here is CASSPRGDGYTF. The CDR3 bases are TGTGCCAGCAGTCCACGGGGGGACGGCTACACCTTC.

The chain couples TRBV30 to TRBJ2-2; D unresolved. Deletions cut 0 bases from V and 1 base from J, with 6 bases between. There are 14 residues in the CDR3. The germline V gene has CDR1 GTSNPN and CDR2 SVGIG (reference sequence). The CDR3 DNA is TGTGCCTGGAGTGTAAGCAGGAACACCGGGGAGCTGTTTTTT. Translated, it gives CAWSVSRNTGELFF. The entire variable domain, with the rest obtained from reference TRBV30 and TRBJ2-2, is as follows: SQTIHQWPATLVQPVGSPLSLECTVEGTSNPNLYWYRQAAGRGLQLLFYSVGIGQISSEVPQNLSASRPQDRQFILSSKKLLLSDSGFYLCAWSVSRNTGELFFGEGSRLTVL.

J is TRBJ1-2 and V is TRBV18; D not certain. Germline V gene data show CDR1 as KGHSH and CDR2 as LQKENI. The CDR3 sequence is 15 residues long. V lost 3 bases and J 3 bases, leaving 14 bases between the germline ends. Written as DNA, the CDR3 is TGTGCCAGCTCACCCTCCGCCGGGATTTACTATGGCTACACCTTC. It is translated as CASSPSAGIYYGYTF.

The J gene is TRBJ1-2, the V gene TRBV2, with D uncertain. The CDR3 extends over 12 amino acids. Germline lookup yields CDR1 SNHLY and CDR2 FYNNEI. V was cut by 4 bases and J by 7 bases, with 10 bases left in between. This CDR3 reads CASSVQFSGYTF. DNA of the CDR3: TGTGCCAGCAGTGTCCAGTTCAGTGGCTACACCTTC.

J is TRBJ2-1 and V is TRBV2; 7 positions agree with TRBD1. CDR3 length: 15 residues. V was pared by 5 bases and J by 4 bases, with 8 bases of the junction left unmatched. Germline V CDR1 and CDR2: SNHLY, FYNNEI. In DNA form, the CDR3 reads TGTGCCAGCAGTCGTTCAGGGGGATCTTACAATGAGCAGTTCTTC. This gives the protein CASSRSGGSYNEQFF. The whole variable domain, filled in from reference TRBV2 and TRBJ2-1, reads EPEVTQTPSHQVTQMGQEVILRCVPISNHLYFYWYRQILGQKVEFLVSFYNNEISEKSEIFDDQFSVERPDGSNFTLKIRSTKLEDSAMYFCASSRSGGSYNEQFFGPGTRLTVL.

The CDR3 reads CASSGLASMNTEAFF. The CDR3 coding sequence is TGCGCCAGCAGCGGGTTGGCCAGCATGAACACTGAAGCTTTCTTT. The chain links TRBV5-1 to TRBJ1-1; D is ambiguous. Trimming shortened V by 4 bases and J by 0 bases, and 13 bases separated the two germline ends. Germline CDR1 and CDR2: SGHRS and YFSETQ. This CDR3 has 15 amino acids. The whole variable domain, filled in from reference TRBV5-1 and TRBJ1-1, reads KAGVTQTPRYLIKTRGQQVTLSCSPISGHRSVSWYQQTPGQGLQFLFEYFSETQRNKGNFPGRFSGRQFSNSRSEMNVSTLELGDSALYLCASSGLASMNTEAFFGQGTRLTVV.

The V and J genes are TRBV7-9 and TRBJ2-7; no reliable D call. Per the germline V gene, CDR1 is SEHNR and CDR2 is FQNEAQ (reference sequence). The CDR3 consists of 12 residues. Trimming took off 8 bases at V and 5 bases at J, with 13 bases between the two ends. The chain's CDR3 is CASAQIIHEQYF. The CDR3 bases are TGTGCCAGCGCCCAAATAATCCACGAGCAGTACTTC.

The V gene is TRBV7-3, the J gene TRBJ2-3; the D gene is possibly TRBD2 (7 bases). Deletions cut 9 bases from V and 2 bases from J, with 12 bases between. Germline V lookup: CDR1 SGHTA, CDR2 FQGTGA. This CDR3 region has 13 residues. The CDR3 reads CASTGGLTDTQYF. Here the CDR3 DNA reads TGTGCCAGTACGGGGGGCCTCACAGATACGCAGTATTTT.

This chain links TRBV2 with TRBJ2-1; no clear D gene. This CDR3 contains 13 residues. The germline V gene encodes CDR1 SNHLY and CDR2 FYNNEI. The V end was cut by 1 base, the J end by 10 bases, with 11 bases between. For the CDR3, the DNA is TGTGCCAGCAGTGAAGACTTACCCAAGGAGCAGTTCTTC. It translates to CASSEDLPKEQFF. Together with reference TRBV2 and TRBJ2-1, the CDR3 gives the full variable domain: EPEVTQTPSHQVTQMGQEVILRCVPISNHLYFYWYRQILGQKVEFLVSFYNNEISEKSEIFDDQFSVERPDGSNFTLKIRSTKLEDSAMYFCASSEDLPKEQFFGPGTRLTVL.

The V and J genes are TRBV5-4 and TRBJ2-2; TRBD2 matches at 9 bases. Germline CDR1 and CDR2: SGHNT and YYREEE (reference sequence). Losses at the gene ends were 3 bases for V and 0 bases for J; bases not matched to a gene: 3. The CDR3 totals 16 residues. CDR3 in DNA: TGTGCCAGCAGCTCCCGACTAGCGGCGAACACCGGGGAGCTGTTTTTT. Residues: CASSSRLAANTGELFF.

The CDR3 sequence: CASSYSGNRPQHF. DNA for the CDR3: TGTGCCAGCAGTTACTCGGGTAACAGGCCCCAGCATTTT. The chain uses TRBV6-5 and TRBJ1-5; D not resolved. Per germline, CDR1 MNHEY and CDR2 SVGAGI. Trimming left V 0 bases short and J 9 bases short, with 9 bases between. The CDR3 runs to 13 residues.

The V and J genes are TRBV6-5 and TRBJ2-7, with D tentatively TRBD1 (6 bases). V lost 6 bases, J lost 6 bases, and 18 bases lay in between. Germline CDR1 is MNHEY and CDR2 is SVGAGI. The CDR3 runs 14 residues. The CDR3 DNA reads TGTGCCAGCAGGGTTACAGGGCCCAACGGCGAGCAGTACTTC. Its translation: CASRVTGPNGEQYF.